Described below is a single T cell receptor beta chain sequence and its context. No antigen is known for it. This entry is derived from a study of T cell repertoires in ileal Crohn's disease. Study at large: Patients had a median roughly 8-year disease duration, and around 35% were active smokers. Overall study results and limits: All patients with clonality above 26.8% had endoscopic recurrence.

The CDR3 spans 15 residues. V was pared by 0 bases and J by 3 bases, with 2 bases of the junction left unmatched. Germline V gene sequence: CDR1 KGHSH, CDR2 LQKENI. The repertoire was sequenced with immunoSEQ multiplex PCR; TCRdb's copy has only in-frame clones and lacks some. The table shows roughly 18,000 clones, with over 65% occurring only once. The chain combines TRBV18 with TRBJ2-1; 7 nucleotides align to TRBD2. Sequenced input: ileal tissue. The receptor comes from an adult with Crohn's disease. CDR3 sequence: CASSPPGGGYNEQFF. CDR3 nucleotide sequence: TGTGCCAGCTCACCACCGGGCGGGGGCTACAATGAGCAGTTCTTC.